This section outlines one T cell receptor (beta chain) sequence together with its context. Its antigen remains unknown. V was cut by 4 bases and J by 9 bases, with 12 bases left in between. This CDR3 has 12 amino acids. CDR1 and CDR2 (germline): SEHNR, FQNEAQ (reference sequence). The sample is drawn from a study of T-cell reconstitution after alpha-beta-depleted transplantation in children. Study-level results: At one year after transplant, newly produced T cells mostly accounted for T-cell counts and diversity.

Unique molecular identifiers were used to barcode this TCRbeta library. TCRdb re-derived calls from the PCR reads in MiXCR, one entry per CDR3 protein. The sample holds around 500,000 distinct CDR3 sequences, 20% to 25% seen once. The TCR comes from a boy younger than two who had a stem cell transplant for acute myeloid leukemia, so the T cells may come from the graft donor. The material sequenced was PBMCs, mostly from graft donor cells, taken 360 days after TCRalphabeta/CD19-depleted stem cell transplant. This chain joins TRBV7-9 and TRBJ2-5; the D is unclear. The CDR3 nucleotides read TGTGCCAGCAGCTCCCCTACTTCGCCCCAGTACTTC. This sequence encodes CASSSPTSPQYF.